A single TCR beta chain is shown here with its context. The antigen is undetermined. The data were obtained in a study of shared clonotypes between healthy human individuals. Authors' data handling: Junction-only sequences without quality scores came from ImmunoSEQ, so filtering differed. Assay: immunoSEQ multiplex PCR; the TCRdb copy retains only in-frame clones and omits some. The V and J calls and clone size were taken over from that table, and D and trimming were inferred from the DNA. The repertoire consists of over 2 million clones, with around 95% occurring once and the leading ten covering 0.1% to 0.15%. Study findings and constraints: Represented genetic and exposure-history diversity was restricted by having few donors.

The CDR3 totals 16 residues. The germline gives CDR1 SGHTA, CDR2 FQGNSA. Deletions cut 1 base from V and 2 bases from J, with 9 bases between. All participating donors were Caucasian adults from Nashville, Tennessee. The specimen was naive CD4+ T cells sorted from blood. Subset indicated: CD45RA+ positively selected. The source of this sequence is a man between 18 and 35 years old in good health. The chain joins TRBV7-2 to TRBJ1-6; D is possibly TRBD1 (5 bases). CDR3 in DNA: TGTGCCAGCAGCTTAGGATCAGGGACCTATAATTCACCCCTCCACTTT. Its translation is CASSLGSGTYNSPLHF.